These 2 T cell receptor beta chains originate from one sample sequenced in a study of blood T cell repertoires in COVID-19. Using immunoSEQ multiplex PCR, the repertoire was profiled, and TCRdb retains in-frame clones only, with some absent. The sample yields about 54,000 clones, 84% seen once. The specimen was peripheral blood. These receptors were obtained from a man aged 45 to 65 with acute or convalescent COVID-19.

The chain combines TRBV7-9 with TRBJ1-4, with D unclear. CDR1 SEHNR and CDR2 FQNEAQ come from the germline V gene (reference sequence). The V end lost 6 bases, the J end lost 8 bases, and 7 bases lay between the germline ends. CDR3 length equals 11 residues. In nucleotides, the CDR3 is TGTGCCAGCAGTTCACAGGAAAAACTGTTTTTT. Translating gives CASSSQEKLFF.

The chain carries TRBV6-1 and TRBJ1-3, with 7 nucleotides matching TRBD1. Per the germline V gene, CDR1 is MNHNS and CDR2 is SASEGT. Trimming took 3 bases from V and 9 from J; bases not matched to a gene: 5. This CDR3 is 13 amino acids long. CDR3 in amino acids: CASSEGPGGTIYF. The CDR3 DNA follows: TGTGCCAGCAGTGAGGGTCCAGGGGGCACCATATATTTT.